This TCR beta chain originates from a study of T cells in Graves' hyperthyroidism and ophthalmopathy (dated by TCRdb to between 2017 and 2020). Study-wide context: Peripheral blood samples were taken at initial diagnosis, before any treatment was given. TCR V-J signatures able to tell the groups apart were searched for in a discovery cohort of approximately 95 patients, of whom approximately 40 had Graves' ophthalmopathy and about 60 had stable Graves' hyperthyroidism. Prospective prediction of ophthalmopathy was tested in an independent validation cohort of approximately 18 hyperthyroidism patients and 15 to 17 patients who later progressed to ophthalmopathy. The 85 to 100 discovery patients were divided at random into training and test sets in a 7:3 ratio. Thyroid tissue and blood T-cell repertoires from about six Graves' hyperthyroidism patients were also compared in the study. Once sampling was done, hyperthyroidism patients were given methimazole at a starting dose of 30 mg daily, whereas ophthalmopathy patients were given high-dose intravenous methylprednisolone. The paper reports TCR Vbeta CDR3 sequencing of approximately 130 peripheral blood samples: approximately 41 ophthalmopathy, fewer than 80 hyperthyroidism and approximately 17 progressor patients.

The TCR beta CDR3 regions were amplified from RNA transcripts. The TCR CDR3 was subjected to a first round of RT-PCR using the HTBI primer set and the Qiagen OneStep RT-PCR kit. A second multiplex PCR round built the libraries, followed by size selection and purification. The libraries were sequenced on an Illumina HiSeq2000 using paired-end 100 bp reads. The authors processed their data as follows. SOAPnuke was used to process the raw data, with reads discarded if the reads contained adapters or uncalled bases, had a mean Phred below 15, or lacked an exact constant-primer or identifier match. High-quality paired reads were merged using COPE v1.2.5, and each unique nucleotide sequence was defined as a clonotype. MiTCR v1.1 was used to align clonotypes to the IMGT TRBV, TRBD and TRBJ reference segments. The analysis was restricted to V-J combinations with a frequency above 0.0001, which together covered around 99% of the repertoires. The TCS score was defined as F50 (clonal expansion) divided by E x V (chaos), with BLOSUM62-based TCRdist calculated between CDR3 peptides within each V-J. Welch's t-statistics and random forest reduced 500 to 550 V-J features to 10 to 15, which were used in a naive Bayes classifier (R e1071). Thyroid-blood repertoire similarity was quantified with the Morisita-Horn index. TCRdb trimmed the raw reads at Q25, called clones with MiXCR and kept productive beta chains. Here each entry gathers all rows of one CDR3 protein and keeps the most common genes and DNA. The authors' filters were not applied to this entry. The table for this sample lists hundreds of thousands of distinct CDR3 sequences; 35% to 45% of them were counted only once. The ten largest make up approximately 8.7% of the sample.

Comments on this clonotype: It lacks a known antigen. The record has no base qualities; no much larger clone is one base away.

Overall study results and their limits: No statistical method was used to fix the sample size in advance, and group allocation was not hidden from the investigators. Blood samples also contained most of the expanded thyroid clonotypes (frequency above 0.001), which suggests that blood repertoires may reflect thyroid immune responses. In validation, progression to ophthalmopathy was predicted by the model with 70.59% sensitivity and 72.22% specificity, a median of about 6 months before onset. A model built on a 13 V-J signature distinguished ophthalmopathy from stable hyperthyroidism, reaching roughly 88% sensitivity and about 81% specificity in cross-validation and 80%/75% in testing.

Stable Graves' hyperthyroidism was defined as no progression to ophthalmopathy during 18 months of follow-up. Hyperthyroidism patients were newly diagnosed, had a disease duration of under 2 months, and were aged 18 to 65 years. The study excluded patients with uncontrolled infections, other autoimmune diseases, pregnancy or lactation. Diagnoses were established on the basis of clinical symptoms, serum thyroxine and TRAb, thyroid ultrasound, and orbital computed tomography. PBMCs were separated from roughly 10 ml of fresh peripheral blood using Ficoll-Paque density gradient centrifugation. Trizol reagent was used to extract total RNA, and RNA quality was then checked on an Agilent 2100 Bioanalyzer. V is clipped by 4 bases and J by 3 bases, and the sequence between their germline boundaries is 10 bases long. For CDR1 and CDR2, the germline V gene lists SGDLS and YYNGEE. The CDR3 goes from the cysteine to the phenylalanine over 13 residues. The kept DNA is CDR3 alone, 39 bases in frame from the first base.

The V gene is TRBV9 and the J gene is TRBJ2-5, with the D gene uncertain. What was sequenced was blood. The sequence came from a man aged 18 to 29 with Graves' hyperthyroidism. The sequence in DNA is TGTGCCAGCAGCCGAAGTTCGAAAGAGACCCAGTACTTC. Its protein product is CASSRSSKETQYF.